This T cell receptor beta chain was sequenced for a study of T-cell memory formation after mild COVID-19. Study observations and caveats: Among clones peaking at day 37 in the second wave, SARS-CoV-2 specificity remained unconfirmed. Memory cells collected pre-infection included some clones that later responded, suggesting cross-reactive memory joined.

There are many counts of this clonotype. Antigen unknown. CDR3 size: 12 residues. V lost 2 bases, J lost 5 bases, and 7 bases lay in between. Germline CDR1 SGHVS, CDR2 FQNEAQ. Sample barcodes and UMIs were carried by the TCR alpha and TCR beta cDNA libraries that 5'RACE generated with constant-segment primers. A single record per CDR3 protein comes from TCRdb applying MiXCR to the 5' RACE reads. The table records some 62,000 distinct CDR3 sequences, about a tenth of them present only once. The sample was PBMCs or a T cell subset sorted from them (not recorded which). The V call is TRBV7-8, the J call TRBJ2-7, with D perhaps matching TRBD1 (5 bases). The sequence came from a man between 18 and 29 years old who had mild COVID-19 (a few samples of this study predate the infection). Cell type and time point are not known. This CDR3 is CASSLQGNEQYF. DNA of the CDR3: TGTGCCAGCAGCTTACAGGGCAACGAGCAGTACTTC.